Listed below are T cell receptor beta chains from one sample, sequenced in a study of OX40 agonist ivuxolimab in advanced cancers. TCRdb's table, derived via immunoSEQ multiplex PCR, lists solely in-frame clones and lacks some. The sample yields 40,000 to 45,000 clones, about 88% seen once. The sequenced sample was CD4+ or CD8+ T cells sorted from blood, obtained in a trial of the OX40 agonist ivuxolimab. The receptors were gathered from an adult with an advanced solid tumor such as melanoma, head and neck, liver or kidney cancer. CDR3s include the opening cysteine and the closing phenylalanine or tryptophan. D genes are given only for firm matches. Part of the rows lack a size; the others show once, few, many or a class for expanded clones.

J | size | D | V | CDR3 | DNA
TRBJ2-1 | NA | NA | TRBV7-3 | CASSTRQEGAEQFF | TGCGCCAGCAGCACCCGACAGGAAGGGGCTGAGCAGTTCTTC
TRBJ1-4 | NA | TRBD1 | TRBV30 | CAWSVPGTGNSEKLFF | TGTGCCTGGAGTGTACCCGGGACAGGGAATTCGGAAAAACTGTTTTTT
TRBJ2-5 | NA | TRBD2 | TRBV7-2 | CAGGGRGYQETQYF | TGTGCCGGCGGGGGGAGGGGGTACCAAGAGACCCAGTACTTC
TRBJ1-1 | NA | NA | TRBV29-1 | CSVATGHTEAFF | TGCAGCGTTGCAACAGGCCACACTGAAGCTTTCTTT
TRBJ2-3 | NA | TRBD1 | TRBV7-2 | CASSFDRATDTQYF | TGTGCCAGCAGCTTCGACAGGGCCACAGATACGCAGTATTTT
TRBJ2-3 | NA | NA | TRBV7-2 | CASSLLGRSSTDTQYF | TGTGCCAGCAGCTTATTAGGACGATCTAGCACAGATACGCAGTATTTT
TRBJ1-5 | NA | NA | TRBV5-4 | CASTRWASNQPQHF | TGTGCCAGCACCCGATGGGCGAGCAATCAGCCCCAGCATTTT
TRBJ1-5 | NA | TRBD1 | TRBV18 | CASSPVGQGAQPQHF | TGTGCCAGCTCACCAGTGGGACAGGGCGCTCAGCCCCAGCATTTT
TRBJ2-1 | NA | TRBD2 | TRBV7-8 | CASSPSGGGVYNEQFF | TGTGCCAGCAGCCCCTCGGGGGGAGGGGTTTACAATGAGCAGTTCTTC
TRBJ2-7 | NA | NA | TRBV5-1 | CASSLGWDEIPNEQYF | TGCGCCAGCAGCTTGGGGTGGGATGAAATCCCCAACGAGCAGTACTTC
TRBJ2-1 | NA | TRBD1 | TRBV7-3 | CASSTNRGEYNEQFF | TGTGCCAGCAGTACGAACAGGGGAGAATACAATGAGCAGTTCTTC
TRBJ1-2 | NA | NA | TRBV7-9 | CASSSSTAYVDYTF | TGTGCCAGCAGCTCCTCGACGGCCTATGTCGACTACACCTTC
TRBJ2-7 | NA | NA | TRBV18 | CASSPPGPVGYYEQYF | TGTGCCAGCTCACCACCGGGACCAGTCGGTTACTACGAGCAGTACTTC
TRBJ2-7 | NA | TRBD1 | TRBV6-5 | CASSSPGQGRYEQYF | TGTGCCAGCAGTAGCCCGGGACAGGGACGATACGAGCAGTACTTC
TRBJ1-5 | NA | NA | TRBV28 | CASSRRGDGNQPQHF | TGTGCCAGCAGTCGCAGGGGTGACGGCAATCAGCCCCAGCATTTT
TRBJ2-5 | NA | TRBD2 | TRBV18 | CASSPPNLAGGGETQYF | TGTGCCAGCTCACCACCGAATTTGGCGGGGGGAGGAGAGACCCAGTACTTC
TRBJ2-1 | NA | NA | TRBV2 | CASFPADRGNEQFF | TGTGCCAGCTTCCCCGCGGACAGAGGGAATGAGCAGTTCTTC
TRBJ2-3 | once | TRBD2 | TRBV6-4 | CASSDSAGEPTDTQYF | TGTGCCAGCAGTGACTCGGCGGGAGAGCCCACAGATACGCAGTATTTT
TRBJ2-2 | NA | NA | TRBV2 | CRSPANTGELFF | TGTAGGTCTCCGGCGAACACCGGGGAGCTGTTTTTT
TRBJ1-5 | NA | TRBD1 | TRBV5-4 | CASSSGTGQWNQPQHF | TGTGCCAGCAGCTCCGGGACAGGCCAGTGGAATCAGCCCCAGCATTTT